The 6 T cell receptor beta chains in this list originate from one sample, sequenced in a study of blood T cell repertoires in COVID-19. Repertoires were generated with immunoSEQ multiplex PCR, while TCRdb's copy carries only in-frame clones and drops some. The sample has 65,000 to 90,000 clones, 82% seen once. Material for sequencing was peripheral blood. These receptors were taken from a man aged 55 to 70 with acute or convalescent COVID-19.

This clone was seen just once. The chain recombines TRBV18 with TRBJ1-4; TRBD1 agrees at 7 bases. This CDR3 region has 14 residues. The V gene end was trimmed by 2 bases and the J gene end by 8 bases; junction bases not matched to a gene: 5. Germline CDR1 is KGHSH and CDR2 is LQKENI. The CDR3 DNA reads as TGTGCCAGCTCACCAAAGGACAGGCGGGAAAAACTGTTTTTT. Translated: CASSPKDRREKLFF.

CDR3 coding DNA: TGTGCCAGCAGTTTTTGGGCAGGAGGTCAGCCCCAGCATTTT. This translates into CASSFWAGGQPQHF. The chain couples TRBV28 to TRBJ1-5; no clear D gene. Germline assignment: CDR1 MDHEN and CDR2 SYDVKM. The CDR3 consists of 14 residues. V was clipped by 3 bases and J by 6 bases, with 12 bases between them. Together with reference TRBV28 and TRBJ1-5, the CDR3 gives the full variable domain: DVKVTQSSRYLVKRTGEKVFLECVQDMDHENMFWYRQDPGLGLRLIYFSYDVKMKEKGDIPEGYSVSREKKERFSLILESASTNQTSMYLCASSFWAGGQPQHFGDGTRLSIL.

The chain has TRBV30 and TRBJ1-1, with a tentative D call TRBD1 (6 bases). Between the trimmed V and J ends, which lost 4 bases and 5 bases, there was a span of 14 bases. Germline V gives CDR1 GTSNPN, CDR2 SVGIG (reference sequence). The CDR3 totals 13 residues. CDR3 in amino acids: CAWMGQGWTEAFF. The CDR3 nucleotides read TGTGCCTGGATGGGGCAGGGGTGGACTGAAGCTTTCTTT.

Here the CDR3 reads CASSLGGEVVAFF. CDR3 nucleotide sequence: TGCGCCAGCAGCTTGGGAGGGGAGGTGGTAGCTTTCTTT. The chain recombines TRBV5-1 with TRBJ1-1; a possible D gene is TRBD1 (5 bases). The CDR3 loop spans 13 amino acids. Germline V gives CDR1 SGHRS, CDR2 YFSETQ. V lost 0 bases and J 10 bases, leaving 13 bases between the germline ends.

This chain links TRBV5-1 with TRBJ1-4; 9 positions agree with TRBD1. The CDR3 spans 15 residues. The germline V gene has CDR1 SGHRS and CDR2 YFSETQ. V lost 3 bases, J lost 5 bases, and 5 bases stayed unmatched. The CDR3: CASSSTGTGNEKLFF. The CDR3 DNA sequence: TGCGCCAGCAGCTCAACCGGGACAGGGAATGAAAAACTGTTTTTT.

This chain connects TRBV12-5 to TRBJ1-1; TRBD1 matches 8 bases. Trimming removed 5 bases from V and 4 bases from J; junction bases left unmatched: 3. The germline V gene has CDR1 LGHNT and CDR2 FRNRAP. The CDR3 is 13 amino acids. CDR3 protein: CASGLDRATEAFF. CDR3 bases: TGTGCTAGTGGTCTGGACAGGGCCACTGAAGCTTTCTTT.